This T cell receptor beta chain was found in a study of blood T cell repertoires in COVID-19. Study overall: T cells, B-cell-depleted T cells, or PBMCs supplied cDNA or gDNA.

The germline V gene encodes CDR1 SGDLS and CDR2 YYNGEE. CDR3 length: 17 amino acids. Trimming cost V 4 bases and J 0 bases; bases outside gene matches: 7. In the original processing: Researchers report that nucleated cell counts were estimated from reference gene primer amplification. Repertoires were generated with immunoSEQ multiplex PCR, while TCRdb's copy carries only in-frame clones and drops some. V, J and clone size are taken as reported in that table, and D and trimming were inferred from the DNA itself. The sample holds more than 45,000 clones, about four fifths seen once. This receptor was identified in a man older than 75 with COVID-19, enrolled during active disease. The sample taken for sequencing was peripheral blood. V gene TRBV9 combines with J gene TRBJ2-2; 9 bases match TRBD2. DNA for the CDR3: TGTGCCAGCAGCCCCCGACTAGCGGAAACGAACACCGGGGAGCTGTTTTTT. The encoded protein is CASSPRLAETNTGELFF.